A selection of T cell receptor beta chains follows, all from one sample in a study of cytomegalovirus exposure and HLA in healthy donors. Here immunoSEQ multiplex PCR was the method, and the copy in TCRdb shows in-frame clones only, minus some. The sample yields roughly 180,000 clones, about four fifths seen once. The sequencing input was PBMCs. All receptors derive from a female donor in good health and CMV-seronegative. CDR3s include the opening cysteine and the closing phenylalanine or tryptophan. A D gene is named only where the DNA matches it firmly. Part of the rows lack a size; the others show once, few, many or a class for expanded clones.

d_gene | j_gene | abundance | v_gene | CDR3nt | CDR3aa
TRBD2 | TRBJ2-3 | - | TRBV7-6 | TGTGCCAGCAGCTTACTGACTAGCGGGGGGACAGATACGCAGTATTTT | CASSLLTSGGTDTQYF
- | TRBJ2-1 | - | TRBV25-1 | TGTGCCAGCAGTGGGACACGCTCCTACAATGAGCAGTTCTTC | CASSGTRSYNEQFF
- | TRBJ2-7 | few | TRBV4-2 | TGTGCCAGCAGCCAAGTGGGGCAACCCTACGAGCAGTACTTC | CASSQVGQPYEQYF
TRBD1 | TRBJ1-5 | few | TRBV18 | TGTGCCAGCTCACGGGGGACAGATGAGCCCCAGCATTTT | CASSRGTDEPQHF
TRBD1 | TRBJ2-7 | - | TRBV27 | TGTGCCAGCAGTTACTCAACAGGGGGGTCCTACGAGCAGTACTTC | CASSYSTGGSYEQYF
- | TRBJ1-4 | - | TRBV9 | TGTGCCAGCAGCGACGGAGGCACCTCTAATGAAAAACTGTTTTTT | CASSDGGTSNEKLFF
TRBD2 | TRBJ2-1 | - | TRBV28 | TGTGCCAGCAAGGATCTCGGGGAGGGGTTGATTAGGGATGAGCAGTTCTTC | CASKDLGEGLIRDEQFF
- | TRBJ2-7 | - | TRBV29-1 | TGCAGCGTTGAAGAGGAGGAGCCTGGGGAGCAGTACTTC | CSVEEEEPGEQYF
TRBD2 | TRBJ2-1 | few | TRBV9 | TGTGCCAGCAGCGCCCTAGCGGGGGGGATTGGTGAGCAGTTCTTC | CASSALAGGIGEQFF
- | TRBJ1-6 | - | TRBV27 | TGTGCCAGCAGTCCGAGTCGAGGTCGGGACACCTTATATTCACCCCTCCACTTT | CASSPSRGRDTLYSPLHF
- | TRBJ2-7 | - | TRBV27 | TGTGCCAGCAGTCCCAGGGGTCACTACGAGCAGTACTTC | CASSPRGHYEQYF
- | TRBJ1-3 | - | TRBV5-1 | TGCGCCAGCAGCTCTTCTGCGGCCGGAAACACCATATATTTT | CASSSSAAGNTIYF
- | TRBJ2-7 | - | TRBV9 | TGTGCCAGCAGCGCGGGTGGGGGGGCACCCTACGAGCAGTACTTC | CASSAGGGAPYEQYF
- | TRBJ2-4 | - | TRBV12-5 | TGTGCTAGTGGTTTATCGGGCGCGGGGGCCAACATTCAGTACTTC | CASGLSGAGANIQYF
- | TRBJ2-7 | - | TRBV15 | TGTGCCACCGGGGACTCTTACTACGAGCAGTACTTC | CATGDSYYEQYF
- | TRBJ2-7 | - | TRBV7-9 | TGTGCCAGCAGCTTAGCTAGCGTAACCTACGAGCAGTACTTC | CASSLASVTYEQYF
- | TRBJ1-1 | - | TRBV29-1 | TGCAGCGTTGTAGTCCAGGGCATGAACACTGAAGCTTTCTTT | CSVVVQGMNTEAFF
- | TRBJ1-4 | - | TRBV2 | TGTGCCAGCAGTGGGACAGTTGCAACTAATGAAAAACTGTTTTTT | CASSGTVATNEKLFF
- | TRBJ2-3 | - | TRBV5-5 | TGTGCCAGCAGGGACCTACAGGGCCCCTTCCCAGATACGCAGTATTTT | CASRDLQGPFPDTQYF
- | TRBJ2-1 | few | TRBV5-1 | TGCGCCAGCAGCAGCGCATTTGAGCAGTTCTTC | CASSSAFEQFF
- | TRBJ1-1 | - | TRBV9 | TGTGCCAGCAGCCTCACAGGAGACACTGAAGCTTTCTTT | CASSLTGDTEAFF
- | TRBJ1-5 | - | TRBV9 | TGTGCCAGCAGCCCCGGTGGGGGCGGTCAGCCCCAGCATTTT | CASSPGGGGQPQHF
- | TRBJ2-5 | - | TRBV15 | TGTGCCACCATGGCAGGGGGGAGTAGCGGGACCCAGTACTTC | CATMAGGSSGTQYF
TRBD1 | TRBJ2-3 | - | TRBV5-1 | TGCGCCAGCGGGCCAGGGGGTTCAGATACGCAGTATTTT | CASGPGGSDTQYF
- | TRBJ2-2 | few | TRBV19 | TGTGCCAGTAGTATTCGGACAGTAGCGAACACCGGGGAGCTGTTTTTT | CASSIRTVANTGELFF
- | TRBJ2-7 | - | TRBV6-5 | TGTGCCAGCAGTTACTCGGACAGTTCCTACGAGCAGTACTTC | CASSYSDSSYEQYF
- | TRBJ2-7 | - | TRBV19 | TGTGCCAGTAGTTCCCGAGACAATCCCGAGCAGTACTTC | CASSSRDNPEQYF
TRBD1 | TRBJ1-5 | - | TRBV19 | TGTGCCAGTAGGGACAGGGGCAATCAGCCCCAGCATTTT | CASRDRGNQPQHF
TRBD1 | TRBJ1-6 | few | TRBV5-4 | TGTGCCAGCAGCCTGGACAGGGGTAATTCACCCCTCCACTTT | CASSLDRGNSPLHF
- | TRBJ1-6 | - | TRBV19 | TGTGCCAGTAGTGAGGTCTCTGGCGGTAATTCACCCCTCCACTTT | CASSEVSGGNSPLHF
- | TRBJ1-1 | - | TRBV6-1 | TGTGCCAGCAGTGGGGGGCCGAGCACTGAAGCTTTCTTT | CASSGGPSTEAFF
- | TRBJ1-6 | - | TRBV14 | TGTGCCAGCAGAAAAGATGGGACTGTAAATTCACCCCTCCACTTT | CASRKDGTVNSPLHF
TRBD2 | TRBJ2-2 | - | TRBV13 | TGTGCCAGCAATCACCCTCGAGGTGGCGGGGGGGCCACCGGGGAGCTGTTTTTT | CASNHPRGGGGATGELFF
- | TRBJ1-2 | - | TRBV7-9 | TGTGCCAGCAGCTTAGCGGGGGCAGTTTATGGCTACACCTTC | CASSLAGAVYGYTF
- | TRBJ1-4 | many | TRBV18 | TGTGCCAGCTCACCAGTTTGGGGAGGCACCATTAATGAAAAACTGTTTTTT | CASSPVWGGTINEKLFF
- | TRBJ2-5 | - | TRBV27 | TGTGCCAGCAGTTTTCAGGGCCCAGAGACCCAGTACTTC | CASSFQGPETQYF
TRBD1 | TRBJ1-4 | - | TRBV5-4 | TGTGCCAGCAGCGCGTGGACAGGGGAAAAACTGTTTTTT | CASSAWTGEKLFF
- | TRBJ2-3 | - | TRBV28 | TGTGCCAGCAGCTTCGGAGATACGCAGTATTTT | CASSFGDTQYF
TRBD1 | TRBJ1-1 | - | TRBV19 | TGTGCCAGTACCCCAGACAGGGTTACTGAAGCTTTCTTT | CASTPDRVTEAFF
- | TRBJ2-7 | - | TRBV5-4 | TGTGCCAGCAGCTTGCTCAGCGCATCCTACGAGCAGTACTTC | CASSLLSASYEQYF
- | TRBJ2-7 | - | TRBV5-1 | TGCGCCAGCAGCATACAGGGTAACGAGCAGTACTTC | CASSIQGNEQYF
- | TRBJ2-2 | - | TRBV7-9 | TGTGCCAGCAGCTACCTTGGGACAAATGCGAACACCGGGGAGCTGTTTTTT | CASSYLGTNANTGELFF
- | TRBJ1-1 | - | TRBV4-1 | TGCGCCAGCAGCCAAGTGGGAGAGAACACTGAAGCTTTCTTT | CASSQVGENTEAFF
TRBD1 | TRBJ2-1 | few | TRBV5-1 | TGCGCCAGCAGCTTACAGGGGGTTTCCTACAATGAGCAGTTCTTC | CASSLQGVSYNEQFF
TRBD1 | TRBJ1-2 | once | TRBV2 | TGTGCCAGCAGTTCTCCGGGACAGGGAGCGCGGGGCGCGGGCTACACCTTC | CASSSPGQGARGAGYTF
TRBD1 | TRBJ2-7 | once | TRBV27 | TGTGCCAGCAGTCCAAGCTTGGGACAGCACTCCTACGAGCAGTACTTC | CASSPSLGQHSYEQYF
- | TRBJ2-1 | - | TRBV7-9 | TGTGCCAGCAGCCCGGGGACACACGCGGGTGAGCAGTTCTTC | CASSPGTHAGEQFF
TRBD2 | TRBJ2-1 | - | TRBV10-3 | TGTGCCATCAGGGCACTAGCGGGAGCAGGCAATGAGCAGTTCTTC | CAIRALAGAGNEQFF
- | TRBJ1-1 | - | TRBV5-1 | TGCGCCAGCAGCTGGGAAGGGGGGAACACTGAAGCTTTCTTT | CASSWEGGNTEAFF
TRBD1 | TRBJ2-1 | once | TRBV2 | TGTGCCAGCAGTGGGGTACAGGGGAATGGGGTAGAGCAGTTCTTC | CASSGVQGNGVEQFF
TRBD1 | TRBJ2-7 | few | TRBV7-9 | TGTTCCAGCAGCTACGGACAGGGGGCAGGCTACGAGCAGTACTTC | CSSSYGQGAGYEQYF
- | TRBJ2-2 | few | TRBV30 | TGTGCCTGGAGGAGGGGGGGACTTCTCAATACCGGGGAGCTGTTTTTT | CAWRRGGLLNTGELFF
- | TRBJ2-5 | - | TRBV2 | TGTGCCAGCAGTGAAGAAGGGGTTTTGGGACAAGAGACCCAGTACTTC | CASSEEGVLGQETQYF
- | TRBJ1-5 | - | TRBV2 | TGTGCCAGCAGTGAAAGGGTGGATTGGGGGGGCAATCAGCCCCAGCATTTT | CASSERVDWGGNQPQHF
- | TRBJ2-5 | - | TRBV2 | TGTGCCAGCAGTGATTCCGGTCCCCCTAGGACCCAGTACTTC | CASSDSGPPRTQYF
TRBD1 | TRBJ2-7 | - | TRBV5-1 | TGCGCCAGCAGCCTTCGACAGGGCATAGACGAGCAGTACTTC | CASSLRQGIDEQYF
TRBD2 | TRBJ2-5 | - | TRBV28 | TGTGCCAGCAGTTTCCCAGTAGCGGGGGAGGGAGAGACCCAGTACTTC | CASSFPVAGEGETQYF
- | TRBJ1-5 | - | TRBV2 | TGTGCCAGCAGTGACAGGGGTAGGGATCAGCCCCAGCATTTT | CASSDRGRDQPQHF
TRBD1 | TRBJ1-2 | few | TRBV5-4 | TGTGCCAGCAGCGTATCCGGGACAGCAAGACTAAATGGCTACACCTTC | CASSVSGTARLNGYTF